Listed here are 8 T cell receptor beta chains from one sample, sequenced in a study of CD8+CD57+ T cells in acquired aplastic anemia. Genomic DNA was employed as the template in profiling TCR beta VDJ and CDR3. TCRdb used MiXCR to reprocess the reads, holding one entry per CDR3 protein. The data show some 42,000 distinct CDR3 sequences, 68% seen once. Sequenced input: sorted CD4+, CD8+, or CD8+CD57+ T cells (not recorded which) from PBMCs. Source of these receptors: a human donor in good health, serving as a control.

The gene calls are TRBV7-9 and TRBJ2-1; D gene ambiguous. V shed 1 base and J shed 4 bases, with 5 bases lying between them. The CDR3 is 13 residues long. Germline values: CDR1 SEHNR, CDR2 FQNEAQ (reference sequence). The CDR3 reads CASSLDGYNEQFF. The CDR3 DNA sequence: TGTGCCAGCAGCTTAGATGGGTACAATGAGCAGTTCTTC.

V is TRBV6-1 and J is TRBJ1-1, with D tentatively TRBD1 (5 bases). The ends were cut back, 6 bases at V and 3 bases at J, with 17 bases in the middle. This CDR3 has 15 amino acids. Germline V gives CDR1 MNHNS, CDR2 SASEGT. CDR3 DNA sequence: TGTGCCAGCAGGTCTCACGGACGGGGGGACACTGAAGCTTTCTTT. Amino acids: CASRSHGRGDTEAFF.

The V gene is TRBV29-1, the J gene TRBJ2-1, with TRBD1 matching over 11 bases. Germline V gene data show CDR1 as SQVTM and CDR2 as ANQGSEA. The CDR3 is 17 amino acids. V lost 0 bases and J lost 6; bases outside the gene matches: 10. The CDR3 sequence: CSVEDGVGTGGFNEQFF. The CDR3 coding sequence is TGCAGCGTTGAAGATGGAGTCGGGACAGGGGGTTTCAATGAGCAGTTCTTC.

This clonotype was observed a single time. The gene calls are TRBV2 and TRBJ2-2; 7 positions agree with TRBD1. The CDR3 spans 15 residues. Germline lookup yields CDR1 SNHLY and CDR2 FYNNEI. Trimming at V came to 3 bases and at J to 4 bases, leaving 5 bases not matched to a gene. Here the CDR3 reads CASSEGDRLTGELFF. DNA for the CDR3: TGTGCCAGCAGTGAGGGGGACAGACTCACCGGGGAGCTGTTTTTT.

The rearrangement uses TRBV2 and TRBJ2-7; D gene ambiguous. Deletions cut 6 bases from V and 3 bases from J, with 12 bases between. The germline CDR1 and CDR2 sequences are SNHLY and FYNNEI. CDR3 length equals 13 residues. CDR3 sequence: CASRGSQYYEQYF. In DNA, the CDR3 is TGTGCCAGCAGAGGCTCGCAGTACTACGAGCAGTACTTC.

The chain employs TRBV25-1 and TRBJ2-5, with 9 bases identical to TRBD2. CDR3 size: 19 residues. CDR1 and CDR2 (germline): MGHDK, SYGVNS. Unmatched junction bases numbered 11, after V lost 0 bases and J lost 0 bases. The CDR3 coding sequence is TGTGCCAGCAGTGAATATGGGTCCGCCTCTAGCGGGGACCAAGAGACCCAGTACTTC. This codes for CASSEYGSASSGDQETQYF.

J is TRBJ1-1 and V is TRBV4-3, with 9 nucleotides matching TRBD1. The V gene's germline CDR1 is LGHNA and CDR2 YSLEER. V shed 4 bases and J 1 base; nucleotides not matched to a gene: 4. The CDR3 loop spans 15 amino acids. The CDR3: CASSLPQGANTEAFF. DNA for the CDR3: TGCGCCAGCAGCCTTCCACAGGGGGCGAACACTGAAGCTTTCTTT.

By its share, this clonotype is medium-sized. The V and J genes are TRBV7-9 and TRBJ2-7; D gene unclear. Trimming left V 2 bases short and J 2 bases short, with 4 bases between. This CDR3 is 12 amino acids long. CDR1 and CDR2 (germline): SEHNR, FQNEAQ (reference sequence). The CDR3 here is CASSLSTYEQYF. The CDR3 coding sequence is TGTGCCAGCAGCTTATCAACCTACGAGCAGTACTTC. Variable domain in full (rest from reference TRBV7-9 and TRBJ2-7): DTGVSQNPRHKITKRGQNVTFRCDPISEHNRLYWYRQTLGQGPEFLTYFQNEAQLEKSRLLSDRFSAERPKGSFSTLEIQRTEQGDSAMYLCASSLSTYEQYFGPGTRLTVT.